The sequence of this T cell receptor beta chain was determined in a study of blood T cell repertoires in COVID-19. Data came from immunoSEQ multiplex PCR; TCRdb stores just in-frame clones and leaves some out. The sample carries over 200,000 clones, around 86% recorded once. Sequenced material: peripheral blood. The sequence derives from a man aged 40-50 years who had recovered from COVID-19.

CDR3 sequence reads: CASSKRGGGTGFEQYF. The CDR3 DNA is TGTGCCAGCAGCAAAAGAGGGGGCGGGACAGGGTTCGAGCAGTACTTC. This chain uses TRBV21-1 with TRBJ2-7; the DNA was not used to check the table's D call, TRBD1. TRBV21-1 counts as a pseudogene. This CDR3 is 16 amino acids long.